This T cell receptor beta chain was documented in a study of CD8+CD57+ T cells in acquired aplastic anemia. Losses at the gene ends were 6 bases for V and 7 bases for J; bases not matched to a gene: 6. The V gene's germline CDR1 is SQVTM and CDR2 ANQGSEA. The CDR3 length is 11 residues. This clonotype has only a few counts. Profiles of TCR beta VDJ and CDR3 were generated from a genomic DNA template. TCRdb re-called the reads with MiXCR, one entry per CDR3 protein. The data show some 200,000 distinct CDR3 sequences, with roughly 50% seen just once and about 20% held by the top ten. Patients who underwent sequencing had shown CD8+CD57+ cell expansion by flow cytometry. The cohort consisted entirely of patients having severe acquired aplastic anemia.

The chain uses TRBV29-1 and TRBJ2-7; TRBD2 aligns across 7 bases. This receptor was identified in a human donor with aplastic anemia. The sequenced sample consisted of sorted CD4+, CD8+, or CD8+CD57+ T cells (not recorded which) from PBMCs. CDR3: CSVSRGEEQYF. The CDR3 DNA follows: TGCAGCGTGAGTCGGGGGGAAGAGCAGTACTTC.